This T cell receptor (beta chain) was sequenced in a study of CXCR3-negative and CXCR3-positive naive CD8 T cells. Overall study results and limits: Researchers reported similar TRBV-TRBJ usage in naive CXCR3-negative and CXCR3-positive cells, though memory differed. Both of the naive subsets showed about the same high diversity, but memory CD8+ cells had much less. Cryopreservation partially lowered CXCR3 expression, so most assays used fresh PBMCs. TRB CDR3s of CXCR3-positive naive cells were more hydrophobic than those of CXCR3-negative naive cells.

The germline V gene encodes CDR1 SGDLS and CDR2 YYNGEE. This CDR3 spans 14 amino acids. TRB cDNA libraries were made by UMI-labeled 5' RACE. TCRdb re-called the 5' RACE reads and shows each CDR3 protein once, DNA omitted. The table for this sample gives some 100,000 distinct CDR3 sequences. Details on this clonotype: Its specificity is unknown.

The chain employs TRBV9 and TRBJ1-1; the TCRdb D gene call, TRBD1, has no DNA to confirm it. This sequence originates from a human donor in good health. Some clones in this sample may be carry-over from other donors' samples. Sequenced sample: naive CXCR3+ CD8+ T cells from blood. Subset specified: CD45RO-CCR7+CD27+CD95- naive CD8+ T cells expressing CXCR3 (TNR3+). This chain's CDR3 is CASSVVDRGTEAFF.